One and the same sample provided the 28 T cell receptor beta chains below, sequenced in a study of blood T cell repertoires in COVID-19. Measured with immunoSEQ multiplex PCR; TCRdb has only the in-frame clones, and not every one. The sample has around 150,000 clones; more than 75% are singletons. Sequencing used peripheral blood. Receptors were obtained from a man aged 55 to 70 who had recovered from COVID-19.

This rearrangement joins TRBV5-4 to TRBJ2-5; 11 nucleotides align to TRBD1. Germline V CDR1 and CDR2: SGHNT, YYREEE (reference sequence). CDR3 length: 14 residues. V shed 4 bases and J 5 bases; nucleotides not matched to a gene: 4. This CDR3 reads CASSMDRGPETQYF. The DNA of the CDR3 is TGTGCCAGCAGCATGGACAGGGGGCCGGAGACCCAGTACTTC.

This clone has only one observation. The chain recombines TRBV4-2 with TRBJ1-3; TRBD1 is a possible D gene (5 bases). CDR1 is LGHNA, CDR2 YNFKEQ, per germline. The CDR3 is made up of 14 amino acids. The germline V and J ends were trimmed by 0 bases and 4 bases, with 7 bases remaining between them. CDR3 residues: CASSQDRAGNTIYF. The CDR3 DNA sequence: TGTGCCAGCAGCCAAGACAGGGCGGGAAACACCATATATTTT.

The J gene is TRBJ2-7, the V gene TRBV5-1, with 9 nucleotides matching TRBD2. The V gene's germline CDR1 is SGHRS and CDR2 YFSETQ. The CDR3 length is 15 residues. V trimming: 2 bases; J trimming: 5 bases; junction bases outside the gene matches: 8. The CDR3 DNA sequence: TGCGCCAGCAGCTTTATGGCGGGGGGGCTTGACGAGCAGTACTTC. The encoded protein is CASSFMAGGLDEQYF.

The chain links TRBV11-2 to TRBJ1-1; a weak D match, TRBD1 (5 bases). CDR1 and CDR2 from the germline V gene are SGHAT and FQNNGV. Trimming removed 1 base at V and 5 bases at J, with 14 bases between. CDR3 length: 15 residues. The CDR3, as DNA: TGTGCCAGCAGCTTAGTTGCAGGGATGGGGACTGAAGCTTTCTTT. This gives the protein CASSLVAGMGTEAFF.

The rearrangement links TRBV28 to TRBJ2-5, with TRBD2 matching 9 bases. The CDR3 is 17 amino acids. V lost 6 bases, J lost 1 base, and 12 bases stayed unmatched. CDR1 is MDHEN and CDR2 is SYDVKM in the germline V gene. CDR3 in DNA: TGTGCCAGCAGCCTCCCAGGGCTAGCGGGACTCCAAGAGACCCAGTACTTC. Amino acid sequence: CASSLPGLAGLQETQYF.

The CDR3 loop reads CAWSAGMGPGELFF. DNA for the CDR3: TGTGCCTGGAGTGCAGGGATGGGTCCCGGGGAGCTGTTTTTT. The chain combines TRBV30 with TRBJ2-2, with D possibly matching TRBD1 (5 bases). CDR3 length: 14 amino acids. V lost 1 base, J lost 6 bases, and 12 bases lay in between. Germline-derived CDR1 and CDR2 are GTSNPN and SVGIG (reference sequence).

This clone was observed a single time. CDR3 sequence: CASSPQARSRSQGAGEQYF. DNA for the CDR3: TGTGCCAGCTCACCCCAGGCCAGATCCCGATCACAGGGAGCGGGGGAGCAGTACTTC. The chain joins TRBV18 to TRBJ2-7; possibly TRBD2 for D (7 bases). Per germline, CDR1 KGHSH and CDR2 LQKENI. V lost 3 bases, J lost 7 bases, and 31 bases lay in between. The length of the CDR3 is 19 residues.

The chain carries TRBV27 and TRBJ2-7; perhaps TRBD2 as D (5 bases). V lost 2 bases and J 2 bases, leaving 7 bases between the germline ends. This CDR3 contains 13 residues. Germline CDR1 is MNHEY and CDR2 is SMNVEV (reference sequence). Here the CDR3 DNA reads TGTGCCAGCAGTTTACGGCGGGCCTACGAGCAGTACTTC. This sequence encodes CASSLRRAYEQYF.

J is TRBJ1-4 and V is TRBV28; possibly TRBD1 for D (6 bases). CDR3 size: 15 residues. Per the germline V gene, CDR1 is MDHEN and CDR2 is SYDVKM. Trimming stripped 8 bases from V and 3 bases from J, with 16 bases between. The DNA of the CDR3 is TGTGCCAGCGGAAGGGTTCAGGGGTCTAATGAAAAACTGTTTTTT. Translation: CASGRVQGSNEKLFF.

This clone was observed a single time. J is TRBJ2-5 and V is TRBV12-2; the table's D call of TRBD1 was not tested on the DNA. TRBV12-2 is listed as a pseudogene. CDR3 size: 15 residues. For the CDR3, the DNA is TGTGCAAGTCGCCCGATAAGAGACAGACAAGAGACCCAGTACTTC. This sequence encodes CASRPIRDRQETQYF.

The CDR3 region has the DNA TGTGCCAGCAGTTTAAATCGGGACAGCTCTGGAAACACCATATATTTT. As protein: CASSLNRDSSGNTIYF. The chain couples TRBV28 to TRBJ1-3; 7 bases align to TRBD1. Germline V lookup: CDR1 MDHEN, CDR2 SYDVKM. The length of the CDR3 is 16 residues. Trimming at V came to 2 bases and at J to 0 bases, leaving 4 bases not matched to a gene.

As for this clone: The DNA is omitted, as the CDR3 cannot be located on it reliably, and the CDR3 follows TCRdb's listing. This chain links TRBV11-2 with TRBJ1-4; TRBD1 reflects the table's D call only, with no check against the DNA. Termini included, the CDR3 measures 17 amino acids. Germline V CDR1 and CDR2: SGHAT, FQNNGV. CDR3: CASSFLWDRDTPLKLFF.

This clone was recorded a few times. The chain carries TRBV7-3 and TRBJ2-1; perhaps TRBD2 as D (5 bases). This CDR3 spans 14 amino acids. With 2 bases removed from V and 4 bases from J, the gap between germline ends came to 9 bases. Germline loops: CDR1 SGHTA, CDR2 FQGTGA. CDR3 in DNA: TGTGCCAGCAGCTTAGGCGCGGGTTACAATGAGCAGTTCTTC. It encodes CASSLGAGYNEQFF.

The CDR3 region is CASSFGLERVDEQFF. Here the CDR3 DNA reads TGTGCCAGCAGTTTCGGACTAGAGAGGGTGGATGAGCAGTTCTTC. The chain has TRBV7-9 and TRBJ2-1; the match to TRBD2 covers 7 bases. Trimming removed 6 bases from V and 8 bases from J; junction bases left unmatched: 13. Germline loops: CDR1 SEHNR, CDR2 FQNEAQ (reference sequence). The CDR3 covers 15 residues.

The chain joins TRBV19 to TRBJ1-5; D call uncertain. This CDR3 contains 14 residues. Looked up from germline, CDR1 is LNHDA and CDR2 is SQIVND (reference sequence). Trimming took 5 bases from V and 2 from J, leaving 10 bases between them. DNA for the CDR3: TGTGCCAGTAGTTGGCGAGAGGGCAATCAGCCCCAGCATTTT. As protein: CASSWREGNQPQHF. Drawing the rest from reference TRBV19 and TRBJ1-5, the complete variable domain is DGGITQSPKYLFRKEGQNVTLSCEQNLNHDAMYWYRQDPGQGLRLIYYSQIVNDFQKGDIAEGYSVSREKKESFPLTVTSAQKNPTAFYLCASSWREGNQPQHFGDGTRLSIL.

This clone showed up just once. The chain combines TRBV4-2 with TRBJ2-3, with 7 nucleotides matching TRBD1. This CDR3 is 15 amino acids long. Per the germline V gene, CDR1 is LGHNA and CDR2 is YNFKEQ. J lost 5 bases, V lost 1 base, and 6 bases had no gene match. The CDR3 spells CASSQGQGRVDTQYF. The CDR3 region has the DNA TGTGCCAGCAGCCAAGGACAGGGAAGGGTAGATACGCAGTATTTT.

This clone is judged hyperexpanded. The CDR3 loop reads CASSVGLRFTDTQYF. The CDR3 nucleotides read TGTGCCAGCAGTGTCGGACTCAGGTTTACAGATACGCAGTATTTT. The chain has TRBV2 and TRBJ2-3; possibly TRBD2 for D (5 bases). Trimming pared 4 bases from V and 3 bases from J, leaving 14 bases between. Germline CDR1 and CDR2: SNHLY and FYNNEI. The CDR3 totals 15 residues.

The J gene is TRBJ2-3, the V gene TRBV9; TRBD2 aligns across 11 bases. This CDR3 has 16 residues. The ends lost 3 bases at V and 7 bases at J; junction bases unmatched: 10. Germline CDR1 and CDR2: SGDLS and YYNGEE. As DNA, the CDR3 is TGTGCCAGCAGCGCCAAACTAGCGGGGGTAGGAAATACGCAGTATTTT. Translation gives CASSAKLAGVGNTQYF.

The CDR3 reads CASSLFTRSQASYEQYF. The CDR3 DNA follows: TGTGCCAGCAGTTTATTTACTCGGAGTCAAGCGTCCTACGAGCAGTACTTC. The rearrangement joins TRBV27 to TRBJ2-7, with unresolved D. Germline CDR1 reads MNHEY; CDR2 reads SMNVEV (reference sequence). Trimming shortened V by 1 base and J by 1 base, and 17 bases separated the two germline ends. The CDR3 extends over 17 amino acids.

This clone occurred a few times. The CDR3 region is CAWRTGRTGNTIYF. Here the CDR3 DNA reads TGTGCCTGGAGGACAGGGCGGACTGGAAACACCATATATTTT. The V and J genes are TRBV30 and TRBJ1-3; 7 positions agree with TRBD1. V dropped 3 bases and J dropped 2; count of bases not matched to a gene: 4. From germline, CDR1 is GTSNPN and CDR2 SVGIG (reference sequence). The CDR3 loop spans 14 amino acids.

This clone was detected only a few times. CDR3 in amino acids: CATSRGLAGGGELFF. CDR3 nucleotide sequence: TGTGCCACCAGCAGAGGACTAGCGGGAGGGGGGGAGCTGTTTTTT. The genes are TRBV15 and TRBJ2-2; TRBD2 aligns across 14 bases. Trimming removed 1 base from V and 8 bases from J; junction bases left unmatched: 0. CDR1 is LNHNV, CDR2 YYDKDF, per germline (reference sequence). This CDR3 has 15 residues.

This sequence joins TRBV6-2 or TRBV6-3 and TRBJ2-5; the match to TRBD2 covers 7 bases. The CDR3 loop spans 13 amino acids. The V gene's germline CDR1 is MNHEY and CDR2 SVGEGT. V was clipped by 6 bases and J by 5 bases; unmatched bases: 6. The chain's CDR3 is CASSPGGIETQYF. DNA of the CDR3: TGTGCCAGCAGCCCGGGGGGAATCGAGACCCAGTACTTC.

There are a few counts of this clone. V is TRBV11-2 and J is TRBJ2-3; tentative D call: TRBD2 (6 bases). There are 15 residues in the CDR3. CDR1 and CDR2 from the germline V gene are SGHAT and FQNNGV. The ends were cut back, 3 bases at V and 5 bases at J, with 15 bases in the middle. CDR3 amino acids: CASSFSGDSLDTQYF. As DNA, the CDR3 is TGTGCCAGCAGCTTTTCCGGGGACTCTCTAGATACGCAGTATTTT.

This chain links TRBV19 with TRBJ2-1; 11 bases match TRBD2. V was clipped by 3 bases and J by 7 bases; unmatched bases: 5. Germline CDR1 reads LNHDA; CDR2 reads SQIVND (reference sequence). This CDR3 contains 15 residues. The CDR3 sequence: CASSMTSGVSNEQFF. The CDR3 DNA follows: TGTGCCAGTAGTATGACTAGCGGGGTCTCTAATGAGCAGTTCTTC.

Here the CDR3 reads CASSTRDTGANVLTF. CDR3 in DNA: TGTGCCAGCAGTACCCGGGATACTGGGGCCAACGTCCTGACTTTC. V usage is TRBV27 and J usage is TRBJ2-6; a weak D match, TRBD2 (5 bases). Germline V gene lookup returns CDR1 MNHEY and CDR2 SMNVEV (reference sequence). This CDR3 is 15 amino acids long. The germline V and J ends were trimmed by 5 bases and 2 bases, with 10 bases remaining between them.

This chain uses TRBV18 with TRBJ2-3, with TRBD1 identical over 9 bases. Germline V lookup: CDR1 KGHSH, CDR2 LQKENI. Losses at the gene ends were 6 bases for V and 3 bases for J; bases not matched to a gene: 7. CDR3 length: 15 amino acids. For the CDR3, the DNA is TGTGCCAGCTCGGGACAGGGAATTGGTACAGATACGCAGTATTTT. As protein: CASSGQGIGTDTQYF.

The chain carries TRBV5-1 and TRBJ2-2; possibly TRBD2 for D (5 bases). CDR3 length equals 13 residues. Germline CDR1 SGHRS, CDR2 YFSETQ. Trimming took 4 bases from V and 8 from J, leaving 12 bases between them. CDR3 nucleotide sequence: TGCGCCAGCAGCAACGGGGTTAATGGGGAGCTGTTTTTT. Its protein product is CASSNGVNGELFF. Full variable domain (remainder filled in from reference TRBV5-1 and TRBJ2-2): KAGVTQTPRYLIKTRGQQVTLSCSPISGHRSVSWYQQTPGQGLQFLFEYFSETQRNKGNFPGRFSGRQFSNSRSEMNVSTLELGDSALYLCASSNGVNGELFFGEGSRLTVL.

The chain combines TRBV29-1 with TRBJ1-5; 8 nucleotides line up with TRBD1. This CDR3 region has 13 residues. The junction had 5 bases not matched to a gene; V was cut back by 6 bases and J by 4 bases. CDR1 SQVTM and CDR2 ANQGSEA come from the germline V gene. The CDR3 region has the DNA TGCAGCGTCTCGACAGGGGTTAATCAGCCCCAGCATTTT. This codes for CSVSTGVNQPQHF. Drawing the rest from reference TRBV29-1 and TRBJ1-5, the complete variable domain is SAVISQKPSRDICQRGTSLTIQCQVDSQVTMMFWYRQQPGQSLTLIATANQGSEATYESGFVIDKFPISRPNLTFSTLTVSNMSPEDSSIYLCSVSTGVNQPQHFGDGTRLSIL.